The sequence of this T cell receptor (beta chain) was determined in a study of a mutant IDH1 vaccine in newly diagnosed glioma. CDR3 length equals 18 residues. Losses at the gene ends were 5 bases for V and 1 base for J; bases not matched to a gene: 9. Germline V lookup: CDR1 MNHEY, CDR2 SMNVEV (reference sequence). Assay used: immunoSEQ multiplex PCR; TCRdb lists only in-frame clones, some missing. The data hold roughly 60,000 clones, with less than 85% observed a single time. This clone showed up just a few times. Its target is unknown. The time point was: week 11, during vaccination. Topical imiquimod was applied with each vaccine dose, which held 300 ug of mutant IDH1 20-mer peptide.

Specimen: PBMCs, collected from a glioma patient whose treatment included an IDH1 peptide vaccine. This receptor was identified in a man aged 30 to 39 with glioma. The chain recombines TRBV27 with TRBJ1-5; TRBD1 aligns across 12 bases. The CDR3 sequence: CASSPRGTGGVSNQPQHF. CDR3 bases: TGTGCCAGCAGTCCCCGCGGGACAGGGGGCGTAAGCAATCAGCCCCAGCATTTT.